This T cell receptor beta chain was sequenced in a study of cytomegalovirus exposure and HLA in healthy donors. Points from the study as a whole: The authors later linked a missense DCLRE1C variant to TCR beta V- and J-gene trimming. According to the study, 150 to 200 TCR beta chains were cytomegalovirus-associated.

About this clone: Its matching antigen is unknown.

This CDR3 is built from 15 residues. Trimming took 5 bases from V and 5 from J, leaving 17 bases between them. The germline CDR1 and CDR2 sequences are SGHTA and FQGTGA. Amplification used 60 Vbeta primers and 13 Jbeta primers. Only in-frame clones appear in the TCRdb table, and some are missing; sequencing was by immunoSEQ multiplex PCR. The sample has 100,000 to 150,000 clones; around 80% are singletons. The origin of this receptor is a woman aged 60-75 years in good health and CMV-seropositive. The V and J genes are TRBV7-3 and TRBJ2-3; TRBD1 might be the D (5 bases). What was sequenced was PBMCs. CDR3 residues: CASSPSRADRDTQYF. CDR3 nucleotides: TGTGCCAGCAGCCCTTCCCGGGCAGACAGAGATACGCAGTATTTT.